The entry below gives a single T cell receptor beta chain sequence along with its context. Its matching antigen is unknown. The sample is drawn from a study of T cell responses to AZD1222 COVID-19 vaccine. Study conclusions and caveats: Baseline antibody screening turned up just a handful of seropositive AZD1222 recipients. There were mostly white British donors and more females than males, and clonal diversity was possibly underestimated. Regions 160-218 and 743-854 held dominance among vaccine-associated CD4 TCRs, which spanned spike. None of the repertoires were sampled until the peak T cell response had passed.

Using immunoSEQ multiplex PCR, the repertoire was profiled, and TCRdb retains in-frame clones only, with some absent. The table shows approximately 220,000 clones, with more than 85% occurring only once. This CDR3 has 15 amino acids. V trimming: 4 bases; J trimming: 7 bases; junction bases outside the gene matches: 11. Germline CDR1 and CDR2: SGDLS and YYNGEE. Sequenced material: peripheral blood, taken on day 0 of MenACWY control vaccination. This clonotype originated in an adult in good health. The V call is TRBV9, the J call TRBJ2-3, with TRBD2 matching 8 bases. CDR3 loop: CASSLPIAGWNTQYF. DNA of the CDR3: TGTGCCAGCAGCTTACCAATAGCGGGGTGGAATACGCAGTATTTT.